What follows are 15 T cell receptor beta chains derived from one specimen sequenced in a study of blood T cells in healthy people across ages. Primers used in a second PCR of roughly 6 to 12 cycles were a sample-barcoded 5' primer and a J-beta primer mix. In TCRdb, the 5' RACE reads were re-called with MiXCR into one record per CDR3 protein. The sample yields about 780,000 distinct CDR3 sequences, approximately 65% seen once. The sequenced sample consisted of blood. All receptors derive from a man aged 30 to 39 in good health.

The gene calls are TRBV7-2 and TRBJ2-3; D not resolved. The V gene's germline CDR1 is SGHTA and CDR2 FQGNSA. The V end was cut by 4 bases, the J end by 1 base, with 12 bases between. The CDR3 has 15 amino acids. CDR3 in amino acids: CASSSPQRGTDTQYF. Here the CDR3 DNA reads TGTGCCAGCAGCTCCCCGCAACGGGGCACAGATACGCAGTATTTT.

The chain combines TRBV29-1 with TRBJ2-7; no reliable D call. Germline CDR1 reads SQVTM; CDR2 reads ANQGSEA. The CDR3 contains 13 residues. With 4 bases removed from V and 1 base from J, the gap between germline ends came to 11 bases. This CDR3 is CSVVRPGSYEQYF. The CDR3 region has the DNA TGCAGCGTTGTGAGGCCCGGTTCCTACGAGCAGTACTTC.

J is TRBJ1-2 and V is TRBV2, with D perhaps matching TRBD1 (5 bases). CDR3 length: 15 amino acids. Germline V gene data show CDR1 as SNHLY and CDR2 as FYNNEI. Trimming pared 3 bases from V and 2 bases from J, leaving 13 bases between. CDR3 loop: CASSEMGHLNYGYTF. Here the CDR3 DNA reads TGTGCCAGCAGTGAGATGGGGCACCTAAACTATGGCTACACCTTC.

This clonotype was observed a handful of times. The chain is built from TRBV7-2 and TRBJ2-7, with TRBD1 as a possible D gene (6 bases). The J call could be wrong; TRBJ2-5 is a better fit for the DNA end. The CDR3 consists of 13 residues. CDR1 and CDR2 from the germline V gene are SGHTA and FQGNSA. CDR3 coding DNA: TGTGCCAGCAGCTACGACAGGCCGGAGACCCAGTACTTC. Amino acid sequence: CASSYDRPETQYF.

In this sample, this clonotype turned up once. The chain combines TRBV10-3 with TRBJ2-7, with 11 bases that match TRBD2. Trimming cost V 3 bases and J 4 bases; bases outside gene matches: 5. The germline gives CDR1 ENHRY, CDR2 SYGVKD. The CDR3 has 15 residues. CDR3 residues: CAISDSGLAGYEQYF. CDR3 DNA sequence: TGTGCCATCAGTGATTCAGGACTAGCGGGTTACGAGCAGTACTTC.

The chain couples TRBV7-2 to TRBJ2-1, with D unclear. Trimming left V 1 base short and J 6 bases short, with 10 bases between. The CDR3 has 14 amino acids. CDR1 is SGHTA and CDR2 is FQGNSA in the germline V gene. Written as DNA, the CDR3 is TGTGCCAGCAGCTTAGGGCTCTCGACCAATGAGCAGTTCTTC. It specifies CASSLGLSTNEQFF.

This clonotype was seen more than once but under ten times. The chain recombines TRBV2 with TRBJ1-1; tentative D call: TRBD1 (5 bases). The V gene lost 6 bases and the J gene lost 8 bases, with 22 bases spanning the gap. Germline V gene data show CDR1 as SNHLY and CDR2 as FYNNEI. The CDR3 length is 15 residues. CDR3 region: CASRDDQGYGGEAFF. CDR3 in DNA: TGTGCCAGCAGGGACGACCAGGGCTACGGTGGAGAAGCTTTCTTT.

V and J are TRBV7-2 and TRBJ1-6, with TRBD1 matching 8 bases. V was pared by 5 bases and J by 10 bases, with 13 bases of the junction left unmatched. This CDR3 has 16 residues. Per the germline V gene, CDR1 is SGHTA and CDR2 is FQGNSA. CDR3: CASSPGQGQAVSPLHF. CDR3 bases: TGTGCCAGCAGCCCCGGACAGGGACAGGCTGTGTCACCCCTCCACTTT.

The rearrangement uses TRBV7-9 and TRBJ2-1; possibly TRBD1 for D (5 bases). Germline CDR1 and CDR2: SEHNR and FQNEAQ (reference sequence). The CDR3 runs to 14 residues. V lost 5 bases, J lost 13 bases, and 21 bases lay in between. The CDR3 is CASSAPVGPSAQFF. CDR3 nucleotides: TGTGCCAGCAGCGCTCCCGTGGGGCCCAGCGCTCAGTTCTTC.

This clonotype has a handful of counts. J is TRBJ1-6 and V is TRBV6-5; D is unresolved. Germline V CDR1 and CDR2: MNHEY, SVGAGI. The CDR3 covers 13 residues. V was trimmed by 11 bases and J by 6 bases, leaving 14 bases between them. The CDR3 loop is CAGRMGINSPLHF. In nucleotides, the CDR3 is TGTGCCGGACGGATGGGAATTAATTCACCCCTCCACTTT.

This clonotype has a handful of counts. This chain connects TRBV28 to TRBJ2-7; D not certain. Trimming stripped 6 bases from V and 0 bases from J, with 6 bases between. The CDR3 has 12 amino acids. CDR1 MDHEN and CDR2 SYDVKM come from the germline V gene. This CDR3 is CASRPYSYEQYF. Here the CDR3 DNA reads TGTGCCAGCAGGCCCTACTCCTACGAGCAGTACTTC.

The rearrangement joins TRBV7-2 to TRBJ2-5; 7 bases align to TRBD2. The J call may be incorrect, as the DNA end agrees better with TRBJ2-7. The CDR3 contains 14 residues. Germline CDR1 is SGHTA and CDR2 is FQGNSA. The CDR3 DNA reads as TGTGCCAGCACCGAAGGACCAGCGGGGTACGAGCAGTACTTC. It is translated as CASTEGPAGYEQYF.

This clonotype occurred once. The V gene is TRBV20-1, the J gene TRBJ2-6; D may be TRBD2 (5 bases). From germline, CDR1 is DFQATT and CDR2 SNEGSKA (reference sequence). V lost 0 bases to trimming and J lost 3 bases, with 15 bases between them. This CDR3 has 17 amino acids. In nucleotides, the CDR3 is TGCAGTGCTAGAGATCTTCAAGGGAGTAGTGGGGCCAACGTCCTGACTTTC. Translation gives CSARDLQGSSGANVLTF.

The genes are TRBV6-5 and TRBJ2-7, with TRBD1 matching 10 bases. The CDR3 spans 15 residues. Losses at the gene ends were 5 bases for V and 3 bases for J; bases not matched to a gene: 7. Germline V lookup: CDR1 MNHEY, CDR2 SVGAGI. Here the CDR3 reads CASSILRDRGYEQYF. The CDR3 DNA reads TGTGCCAGCAGTATCCTCCGGGACAGGGGCTACGAGCAGTACTTC.

This chain links TRBV2 with TRBJ2-2; D might be TRBD1 or TRBD2, each matching 5 bases. Germline V gene sequence: CDR1 SNHLY, CDR2 FYNNEI. V was shortened by 7 bases and J by 1 base, with 10 bases between the two germline ends. There are 14 residues in the CDR3. As DNA, the CDR3 is TGTGCCAGCACGGGACGAGGGAACACCGGGGAGCTGTTTTTT. Its protein product is CASTGRGNTGELFF.